Detailed here is one T cell receptor beta chain. This clone's antigen is unknown. Per-base quality was not reported, and no clone a single base away is much larger than it. CDR1 LNHNV and CDR2 YYDKDF are derived from the germline V gene (reference sequence). The CDR3 runs 16 residues from the cysteine to the phenylalanine. The sequence is cut down to CDR3 DNA, 48 bases in frame from base 1. Trimming removed 4 bases from V and 2 bases from J, leaving 15 bases between the germline ends. With the immunoSEQ assay, which is a bias-controlled multiplex PCR relying on V- and J-specific primers, TCR beta CDR3 regions were amplified from genomic DNA. In a second PCR step, a proprietary barcode and Illumina adapter sequences were attached to the CDR3 amplicons. CDR3 libraries were sequenced on an Illumina MiSeq instrument. Processing in the source paper ran as follows. Export and quality control were handled in immunoSEQ Analyzer 3.0, while downstream analyses relied on R Bioconductor and Immunarch. Only productive rearrangements in the normalized downsampled data set went into calculating the repertoire metrics. Pathologically expanded clonotypes were defined as those larger than 5 templates in the normalized cohort. Repertoire diversity was measured with the Inverse Simpson Index. To capture all clonotypes, CMV-specificity analyses were performed on the non-normalized data set. In TCRdb, the immuneACCESS table is reduced to in-frame sequences with V and J assigned. These tables do not hold every clone; where another copy was compared, an unresolved V gene accounts for under half, and the others remain unexplained. The D gene and trimming were derived from the DNA, and the V and J assignments and clone size from that table. Across this sample there are around 26,000 clones, with roughly 85% seen only once. The ten top clones hold around 1.9% of the sample.

This record comes from a study of T cell clonotyping in hematopoietic cell transplantation (dated by TCRdb to the early 2020s). Describing the broader study: Recipient samples taken before transplant were obtained following cytoreduction. In the study, 140 or so blood samples were gathered from roughly 40 consecutive transplant recipients and their related donors. Patient recruitment ran from 2015 to early 2017, and follow-up continued until late 2020 or death.

In light of the paper, this sample's time point label describes: recipient sample about 28 days before transplant, after cytoreduction. Recipient blood was collected about 28 days before transplant and at days 30, 100 and 180 after transplant. Nuclei Lysis Solution was used to extract genomic DNA from fresh or cryopreserved unfractionated peripheral blood mononuclear cells. The paper's findings and limits, for the study overall: The sample size was limited, and CD4 and CD8 repertoire contributions could not be separated because cells were not sorted. After transplant, TCR diversity in recipients dropped, and pathologically expanded clonotypes increased progressively from day 30 to day 180. Broader TCR repertoire diversity after transplant was predicted by Inverse Simpson Index values from donors and from recipients before transplant. Overlap with donor repertoires was found for only a small fraction of recipient repertoires, with over 97% found to appear de novo at the given depth.

The receptor chain draws on TRBV15 and TRBJ1-5; the best D guess is TRBD1, with 5 bases matching. The material was peripheral blood mononuclear cells, obtained before stem cell transplant. This receptor was taken from a man aged 35 to 55 with acute myeloid leukemia. Some clones in this sample may be carry-over from other donors' samples. Read as DNA, the sequence is TGTGCCACCAGCAATGCGGGGGGAGGAGGCAATCAGCCCCAGCATTTT. It translates to CATSNAGGGGNQPQHF.